The rows below give T cell receptor beta chains drawn from one sample of a study of cytomegalovirus exposure and HLA in healthy donors. Profiling relied on immunoSEQ multiplex PCR, and the TCRdb table lists in-frame clones only, not all of them. This table has some 110,000 clones, around three quarters appearing once. Sequencing was carried out using PBMCs. The receptors were sampled from a woman between 18 and 30 years old in good health and CMV-seropositive. Each CDR3 is given without its conserved first and last residue. D genes are given only for firm matches.

v_call d_call cdr3_aa
TRBV15 TRBD1 ATSRAQGVAPRAF
TRBV5-3 TRBD1 ARSTTGEDGYT
TRBV7-2 NA ASSVWRGSPNEQY
TRBV15 NA ATSMFRGYEQY
TRBV25-1 NA ASSETGMGNTEAF
TRBV5-1 NA ASSLGLDNEQF
TRBV7-9 NA ASSLFGDKYSNQPQH
TRBV19 TRBD1 ASSVPGQGDQPQH
TRBV4-1 NA ASSPPGGQGTDTQY
TRBV28 NA ASSSPGIGSRGNGYT
TRBV5-1 TRBD2 ASSPRLASGRGRPYEQY
TRBV2 NA ASTTGRGYGYT
TRBV7-9 TRBD1 ASSFTDRGGYT
TRBV10-3 NA AISEGGGGGELF
TRBV5-4 NA ASSLHGALNQPQH
TRBV5-1 TRBD2 ASDWGLAGDEQF
TRBV4-1 TRBD2 ASSQLAGLNNEQF
TRBV9 NA ASSVGLAQGTQY
TRBV10-2 NA ASSDTGYGYT
TRBV2 TRBD2 ASSAGTSGFSYEQY